This T cell receptor beta chain was identified during a study of multiple sclerosis patients with progressive multifocal leukoencephalopathy. The repertoire was sequenced with immunoSEQ multiplex PCR; TCRdb's copy has only in-frame clones and lacks some. This sample has roughly 28,000 clones, with approximately 85% found just once. Germline values: CDR1 SGHAT, CDR2 FQNNGV. This CDR3 has 19 residues. Losses at the gene ends were 1 base for V and 5 bases for J; bases not matched to a gene: 17. The time point: time of PML onset. After about 15 to 60 months on natalizumab, the natalizumab-treated patients developed PML.

The receptor comes from a woman in her 30s with progressive multifocal leukoencephalopathy. This chain uses TRBV11-2 with TRBJ2-5; 9 bases align to TRBD2. The specimen was PBMCs, collected from a patient treated with natalizumab. CDR3 nucleotides: TGTGCCAGCAGCTTAGGAATGTCGGCGGGAGGGCCCTGGAAGGAGACCCAGTACTTC. Its protein is CASSLGMSAGGPWKETQYF.